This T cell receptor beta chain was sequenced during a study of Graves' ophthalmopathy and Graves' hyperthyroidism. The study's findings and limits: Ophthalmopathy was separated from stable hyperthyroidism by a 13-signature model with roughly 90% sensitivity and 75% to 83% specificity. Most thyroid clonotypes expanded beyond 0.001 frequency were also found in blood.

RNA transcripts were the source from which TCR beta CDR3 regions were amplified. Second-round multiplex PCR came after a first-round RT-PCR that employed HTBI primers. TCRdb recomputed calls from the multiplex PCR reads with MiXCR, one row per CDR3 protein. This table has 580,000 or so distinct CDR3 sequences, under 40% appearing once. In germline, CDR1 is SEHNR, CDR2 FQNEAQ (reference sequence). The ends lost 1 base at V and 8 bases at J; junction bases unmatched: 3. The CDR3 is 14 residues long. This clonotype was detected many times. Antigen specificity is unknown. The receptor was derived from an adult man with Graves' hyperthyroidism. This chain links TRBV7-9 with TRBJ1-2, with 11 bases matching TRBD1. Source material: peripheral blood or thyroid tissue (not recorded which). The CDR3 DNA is TGTGCCAGCAGCTTAGGGACAGGGGGCGAAGGCTACACCTTC. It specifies CASSLGTGGEGYTF. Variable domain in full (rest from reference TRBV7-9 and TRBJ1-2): DTGVSQNPRHKITKRGQNVTFRCDPISEHNRLYWYRQTLGQGPEFLTYFQNEAQLEKSRLLSDRFSAERPKGSFSTLEIQRTEQGDSAMYLCASSLGTGGEGYTFGSGTRLTVV.